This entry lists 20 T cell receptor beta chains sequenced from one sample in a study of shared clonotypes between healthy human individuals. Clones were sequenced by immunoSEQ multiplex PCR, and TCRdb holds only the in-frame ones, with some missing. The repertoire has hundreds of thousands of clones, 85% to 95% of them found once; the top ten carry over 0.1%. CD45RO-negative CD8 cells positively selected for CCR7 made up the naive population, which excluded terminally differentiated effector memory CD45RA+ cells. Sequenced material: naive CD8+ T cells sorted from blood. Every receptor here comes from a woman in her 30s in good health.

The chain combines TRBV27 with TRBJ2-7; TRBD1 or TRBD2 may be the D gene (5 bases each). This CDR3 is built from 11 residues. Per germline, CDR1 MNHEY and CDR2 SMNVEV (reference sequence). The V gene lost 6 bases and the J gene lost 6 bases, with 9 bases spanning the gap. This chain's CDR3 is CASSHGTEQYF. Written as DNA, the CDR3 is TGTGCCAGCAGCCATGGGACCGAGCAGTACTTC.

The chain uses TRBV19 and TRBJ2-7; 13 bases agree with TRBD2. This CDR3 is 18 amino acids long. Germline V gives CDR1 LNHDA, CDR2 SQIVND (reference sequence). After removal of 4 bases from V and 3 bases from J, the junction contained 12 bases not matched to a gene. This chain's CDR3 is CASSTIRTSGSPGYEQYF. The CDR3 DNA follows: TGTGCCAGTAGTACCATCCGGACTAGCGGGAGCCCTGGCTACGAGCAGTACTTC.

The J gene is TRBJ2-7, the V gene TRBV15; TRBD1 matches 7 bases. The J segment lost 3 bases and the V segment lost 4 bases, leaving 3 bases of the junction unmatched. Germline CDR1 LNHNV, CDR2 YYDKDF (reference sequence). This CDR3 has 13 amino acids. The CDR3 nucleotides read TGTGCCACCAGCACGGGACAGTACTACGAGCAGTACTTC. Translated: CATSTGQYYEQYF.

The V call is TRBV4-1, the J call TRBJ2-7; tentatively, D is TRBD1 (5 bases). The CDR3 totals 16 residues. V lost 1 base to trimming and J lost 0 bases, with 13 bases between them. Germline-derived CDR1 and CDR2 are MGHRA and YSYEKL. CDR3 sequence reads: CASSQGQTVSSYEQYF. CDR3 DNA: TGCGCCAGCAGCCAAGGACAGACCGTCAGCTCCTACGAGCAGTACTTC.

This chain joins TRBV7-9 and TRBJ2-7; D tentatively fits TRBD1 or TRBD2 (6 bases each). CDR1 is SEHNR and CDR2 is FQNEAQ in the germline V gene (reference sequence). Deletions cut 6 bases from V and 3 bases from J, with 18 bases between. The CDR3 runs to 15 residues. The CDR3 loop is CASSWPGAHRYEQYF. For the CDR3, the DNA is TGTGCCAGCAGTTGGCCGGGGGCCCATCGCTACGAGCAGTACTTC.

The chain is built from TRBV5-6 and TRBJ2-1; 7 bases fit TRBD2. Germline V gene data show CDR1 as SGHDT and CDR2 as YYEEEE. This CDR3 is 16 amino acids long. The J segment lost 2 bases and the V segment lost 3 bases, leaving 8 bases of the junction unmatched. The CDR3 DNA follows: TGTGCCAGCAGCTGGAGCGATGCGGGAGCCTACAATGAGCAGTTCTTC. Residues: CASSWSDAGAYNEQFF.

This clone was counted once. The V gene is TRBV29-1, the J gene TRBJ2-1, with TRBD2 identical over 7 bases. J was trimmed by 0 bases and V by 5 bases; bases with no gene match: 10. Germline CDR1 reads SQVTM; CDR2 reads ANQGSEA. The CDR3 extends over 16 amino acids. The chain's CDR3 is CSVHWASGNSYNEQFF. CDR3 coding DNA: TGCAGCGTTCATTGGGCTAGCGGAAACTCCTACAATGAGCAGTTCTTC.

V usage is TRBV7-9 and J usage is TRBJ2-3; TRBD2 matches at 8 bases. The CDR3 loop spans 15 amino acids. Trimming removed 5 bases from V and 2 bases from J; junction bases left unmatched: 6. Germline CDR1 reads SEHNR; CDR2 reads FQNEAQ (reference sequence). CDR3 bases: TGTGCCAGCAGCCCCTTAGCGGGGCCCACAGATACGCAGTATTTT. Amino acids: CASSPLAGPTDTQYF. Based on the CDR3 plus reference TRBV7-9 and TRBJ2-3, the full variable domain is DTGVSQNPRHKITKRGQNVTFRCDPISEHNRLYWYRQTLGQGPEFLTYFQNEAQLEKSRLLSDRFSAERPKGSFSTLEIQRTEQGDSAMYLCASSPLAGPTDTQYFGPGTRLTVL.

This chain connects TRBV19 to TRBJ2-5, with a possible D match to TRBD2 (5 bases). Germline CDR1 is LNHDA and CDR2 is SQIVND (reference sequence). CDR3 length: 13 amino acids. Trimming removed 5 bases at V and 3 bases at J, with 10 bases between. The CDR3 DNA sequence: TGTGCCAGTAGTTTGGACTCCGAAGAGACCCAGTACTTC. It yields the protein CASSLDSEETQYF.

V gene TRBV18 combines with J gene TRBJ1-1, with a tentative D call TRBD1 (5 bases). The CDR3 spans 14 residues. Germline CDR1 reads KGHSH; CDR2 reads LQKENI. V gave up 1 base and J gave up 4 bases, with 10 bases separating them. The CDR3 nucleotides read TGTGCCAGCTCACCACGGGGGGGGTCCACTGAAGCTTTCTTT. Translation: CASSPRGGSTEAFF.

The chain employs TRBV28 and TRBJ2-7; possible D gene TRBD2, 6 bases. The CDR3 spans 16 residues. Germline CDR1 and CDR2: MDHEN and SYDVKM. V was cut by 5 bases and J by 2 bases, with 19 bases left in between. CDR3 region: CASSVLVGGFPYEQYF. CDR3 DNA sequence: TGTGCCAGCAGTGTTTTGGTGGGAGGCTTCCCCTACGAGCAGTACTTC. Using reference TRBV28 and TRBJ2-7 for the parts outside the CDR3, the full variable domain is DVKVTQSSRYLVKRTGEKVFLECVQDMDHENMFWYRQDPGLGLRLIYFSYDVKMKEKGDIPEGYSVSREKKERFSLILESASTNQTSMYLCASSVLVGGFPYEQYFGPGTRLTVT.

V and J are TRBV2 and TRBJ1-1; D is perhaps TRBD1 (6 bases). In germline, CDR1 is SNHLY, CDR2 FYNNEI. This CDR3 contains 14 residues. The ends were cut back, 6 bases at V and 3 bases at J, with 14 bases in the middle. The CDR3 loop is CASRESGGYTEAFF. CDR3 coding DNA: TGTGCCAGCAGGGAGTCGGGGGGCTACACTGAAGCTTTCTTT.

CDR3 in DNA: TGTGCCAGCAGCTTAATAGCGGCTGACACAGATACGCAGTATTTT. Its protein product is CASSLIAADTDTQYF. J is TRBJ2-3 and V is TRBV11-3; D is perhaps TRBD2 (6 bases). V shed 2 bases and J shed 2 bases, with 11 bases lying between them. Germline V gene data show CDR1 as SGHNT and CDR2 as YENEEA. The CDR3 runs 15 residues.

The CDR3 loop is CASSPGQGRTEAFF. The CDR3 DNA is TGTGCCAGCAGTCCGGGACAGGGAAGAACTGAAGCTTTCTTT. The chain combines TRBV2 with TRBJ1-1; 9 nucleotides align to TRBD1. CDR1 is SNHLY and CDR2 is FYNNEI in the germline V gene. This CDR3 has 14 amino acids. Trimming at V came to 5 bases and at J to 5 bases, leaving 6 bases not matched to a gene.

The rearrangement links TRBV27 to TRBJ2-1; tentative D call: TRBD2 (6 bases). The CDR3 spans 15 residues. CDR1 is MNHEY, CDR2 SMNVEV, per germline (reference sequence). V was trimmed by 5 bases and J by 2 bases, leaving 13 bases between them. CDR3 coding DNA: TGTGCCAGCAGTACTGGAGGGCCTACCTACAATGAGCAGTTCTTC. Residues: CASSTGGPTYNEQFF.

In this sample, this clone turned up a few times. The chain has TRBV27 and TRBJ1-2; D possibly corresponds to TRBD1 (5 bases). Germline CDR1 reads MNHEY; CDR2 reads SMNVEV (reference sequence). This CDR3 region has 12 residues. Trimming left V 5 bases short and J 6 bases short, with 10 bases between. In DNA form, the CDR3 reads TGTGCCAGCAGTGGAGGGGACGATGGCTACACCTTC. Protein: CASSGGDDGYTF.

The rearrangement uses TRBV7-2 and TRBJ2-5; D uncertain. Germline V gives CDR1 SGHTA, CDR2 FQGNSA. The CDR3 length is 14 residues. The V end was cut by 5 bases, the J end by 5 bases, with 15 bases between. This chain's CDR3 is CASSQSLYYETQYF. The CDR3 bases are TGTGCCAGCAGCCAGTCCCTGTATTACGAGACCCAGTACTTC. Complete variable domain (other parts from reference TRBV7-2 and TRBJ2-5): GAGVSQSPSNKVTEKGKDVELRCDPISGHTALYWYRQSLGQGLEFLIYFQGNSAPDKSGLPSDRFSAERTGGSVSTLTIQRTQQEDSAVYLCASSQSLYYETQYFGPGTRLLVL.

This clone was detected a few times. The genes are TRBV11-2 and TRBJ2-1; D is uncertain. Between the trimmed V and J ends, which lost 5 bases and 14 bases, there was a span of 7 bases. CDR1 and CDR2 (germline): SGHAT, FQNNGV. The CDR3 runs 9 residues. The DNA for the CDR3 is TGTGCCAGCAGCCTCCTGAAGTTCTTC. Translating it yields CASSLLKFF.

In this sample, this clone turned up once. DNA for the CDR3: TGCGCCAGCAGCTCCGACTCGAGCGGGAGGTATGAGCAGTTCTTC. Amino acid sequence: CASSSDSSGRYEQFF. V and J are TRBV5-1 and TRBJ2-1, with 9 bases aligning to TRBD2. V lost 3 bases to trimming and J lost 8 bases; unmatched junction nucleotides: 9. CDR1 and CDR2 from the germline V gene are SGHRS and YFSETQ. The CDR3 is 15 amino acids.

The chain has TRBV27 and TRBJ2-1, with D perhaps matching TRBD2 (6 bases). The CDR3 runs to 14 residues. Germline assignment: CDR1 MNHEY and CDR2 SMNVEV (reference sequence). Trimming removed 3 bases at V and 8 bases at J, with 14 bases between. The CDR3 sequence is CASSFSGPGYEQFF. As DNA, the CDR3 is TGTGCCAGCAGTTTTAGCGGCCCCGGGTATGAGCAGTTCTTC.